The clone carrying this TCR beta chain was recorded a few times. What it recognizes is unknown. This sample is drawn from a study of cytomegalovirus exposure and HLA in healthy donors. About the study: HLA-typed donors contributed 80 million to 85 million unique TCRs, which were held in an early data release. Study-level results: In a later analysis, an Asian-associated ancestry cluster reportedly showed fewer N-insertions than the roughly 730-donor mean. Reports indicated that the classifier achieved high specificity and sensitivity in diagnosing cytomegalovirus status. V- and J-gene trimming of TCR beta was linked (in a later analysis) to a missense DCLRE1C variant.

60 Vbeta and 13 Jbeta primers were used in PCR. TCRdb keeps only in-frame clones here, not all; method: immunoSEQ multiplex PCR. Counted here are some 140,000 clones, approximately 79% occurring once; the ten biggest clones make up around 4.1%. The length of the CDR3 is 14 residues. V lost 1 base and J 5 bases, leaving 12 bases between the germline ends. CDR1 and CDR2 (germline): MNHEY, SMNVEV (reference sequence). The sample consisted of PBMCs. The chain combines TRBV27 with TRBJ2-7, with no clear D. This receptor was taken from a man aged 18 to 35 in good health and CMV-seropositive. The CDR3 coding sequence is TGTGCCAGCAGTTTATATTCAGCTGGAGACGAGCAGTACTTC. This codes for CASSLYSAGDEQYF.